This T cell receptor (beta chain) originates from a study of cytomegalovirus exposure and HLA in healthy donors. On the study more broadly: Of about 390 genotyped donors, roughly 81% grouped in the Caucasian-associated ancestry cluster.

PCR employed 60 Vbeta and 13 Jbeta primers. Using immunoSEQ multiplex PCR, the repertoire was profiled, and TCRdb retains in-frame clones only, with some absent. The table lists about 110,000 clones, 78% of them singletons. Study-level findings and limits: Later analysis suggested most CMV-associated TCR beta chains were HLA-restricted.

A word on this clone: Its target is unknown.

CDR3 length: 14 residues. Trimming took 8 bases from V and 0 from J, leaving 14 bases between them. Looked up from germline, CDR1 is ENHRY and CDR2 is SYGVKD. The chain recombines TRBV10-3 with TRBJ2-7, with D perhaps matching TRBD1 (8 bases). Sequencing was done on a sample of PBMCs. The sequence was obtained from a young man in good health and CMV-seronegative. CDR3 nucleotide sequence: TGTGCCATCGGGGGGGACAGGACCTCCTACGAGCAGTACTTC. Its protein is CAIGGDRTSYEQYF.